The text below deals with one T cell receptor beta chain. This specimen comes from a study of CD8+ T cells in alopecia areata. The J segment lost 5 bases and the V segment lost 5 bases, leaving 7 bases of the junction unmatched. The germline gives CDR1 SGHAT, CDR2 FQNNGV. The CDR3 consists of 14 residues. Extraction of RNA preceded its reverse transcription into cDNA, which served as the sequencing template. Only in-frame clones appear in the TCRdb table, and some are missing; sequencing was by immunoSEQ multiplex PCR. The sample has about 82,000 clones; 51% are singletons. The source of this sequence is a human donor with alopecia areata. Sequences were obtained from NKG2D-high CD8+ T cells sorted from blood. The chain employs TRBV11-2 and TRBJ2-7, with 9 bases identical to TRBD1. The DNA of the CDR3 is TGTGCCAGCAGCGTGGGACAGGGTTACAACGAGCAGTACTTC. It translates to CASSVGQGYNEQYF. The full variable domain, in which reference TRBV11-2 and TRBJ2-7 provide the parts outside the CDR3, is EAGVAQSPRYKIIEKRQSVAFWCNPISGHATLYWYQQILGQGPKLLIQFQNNGVVDDSQLPKDRFSAERLKGVDSTLKIQPAKLEDSAVYLCASSVGQGYNEQYFGPGTRLTVT.